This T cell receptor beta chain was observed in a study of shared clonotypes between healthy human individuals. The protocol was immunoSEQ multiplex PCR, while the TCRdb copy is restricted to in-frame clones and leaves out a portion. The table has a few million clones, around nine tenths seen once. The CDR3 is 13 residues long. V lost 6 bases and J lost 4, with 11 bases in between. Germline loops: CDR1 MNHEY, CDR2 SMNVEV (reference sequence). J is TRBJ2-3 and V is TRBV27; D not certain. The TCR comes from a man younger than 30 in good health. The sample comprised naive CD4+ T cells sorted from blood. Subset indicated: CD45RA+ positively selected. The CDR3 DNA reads TGTGCCAGCAGCCCCTGGGCCCCAGATACGCAGTATTTT. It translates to CASSPWAPDTQYF.